This is a list of T cell receptor beta chains from one sample in a study of vaccination and CD4 T cells after COVID-19. Which antigens these TCRs recognize remains unknown. In TCRdb, the PCR reads were re-called with MiXCR into one record per CDR3 protein. The table includes around 13,000 distinct CDR3 sequences, 25% to 35% detected once. The sample consisted of CD4+ T cells from blood, cultured in vitro. Receptors were obtained from a human donor who had recovered from COVID-19. Each CDR3 is given with its conserved first and last residue.

V: TRBV11-3; J: TRBJ2-3; CDR3: CASSPAMGDTQYF
V: TRBV2; J: TRBJ2-2; CDR3: CASRPDWIENTGELFF
V: TRBV5-1; J: TRBJ1-1; CDR3: CASSTYRGFNTEAFF
V: TRBV30; J: TRBJ1-2; CDR3: CAWGRDYGYTF
V: TRBV6-2/TRBV6-3; J: TRBJ2-3; CDR3: CASMERSSTDTQYF
V: TRBV5-5; J: TRBJ2-1; CDR3: CASSLGQGAPYNEQFF
V: TRBV6-1; J: TRBJ1-2; CDR3: CASSPIGGGYGYTF
V: TRBV11-3; J: TRBJ1-1; CDR3: CASSSPLRETGSPSIEAFF
V: TRBV11-2; J: TRBJ2-2; CDR3: CASSSYRLAGVLGTGELFF
V: TRBV12-3/TRBV12-4; J: TRBJ1-1; CDR3: CASRTTGYPEAFF
V: TRBV12-3/TRBV12-4; J: TRBJ1-6; CDR3: CASSRDTYSPLHF
V: TRBV30; J: TRBJ1-3; CDR3: CAWTGPPGNTIYF
V: TRBV6-1; J: TRBJ1-2; CDR3: CASSDPGQGYTF
V: TRBV28; J: TRBJ1-6; CDR3: CASSLSGTANSPLHF
V: TRBV30; J: TRBJ2-7; CDR3: CAWSGPGGYEQYF
V: TRBV27; J: TRBJ2-3; CDR3: CASSFSRGQRDTQYF
V: TRBV2; J: TRBJ2-1; CDR3: CASSGTGSYNEQFF
V: TRBV19; J: TRBJ1-5; CDR3: CASRVRTGSSNQPQHF
V: TRBV20-1; J: TRBJ2-1; CDR3: CSARDWLTTSGGIYNEQFF
V: TRBV24-1; J: TRBJ2-3; CDR3: CATEGAGSDTQYF
V: TRBV5-8; J: TRBJ1-5; CDR3: CASSLIGGTGVDQPQHF
V: TRBV20-1; J: TRBJ1-1; CDR3: CSAREYGRGDTEAFF
V: TRBV30; J: TRBJ2-3; CDR3: CAWSTGTALKDTQYF
V: TRBV11-2; J: TRBJ2-7; CDR3: CASSLVAGREQYF
V: TRBV4-1; J: TRBJ1-4; CDR3: CASSQGQGPTNEKLFF
V: TRBV10-3; J: TRBJ1-2; CDR3: CAISERTALYGYAF
V: TRBV2; J: TRBJ2-1; CDR3: CASRPDRYNEQFF
V: TRBV20-1; J: TRBJ2-3; CDR3: CSARPDLRGGLGADTQYF
V: TRBV21-1; J: TRBJ2-3; CDR3: CASSKALGQQENDTQYF
V: TRBV7-9; J: TRBJ1-1; CDR3: CASSLTREAFF
V: TRBV18; J: TRBJ2-7; CDR3: CASSPPLVRVVNEQYF
V: TRBV5-1; J: TRBJ2-5; CDR3: CASSLERGQETQYF
V: TRBV4-2; J: TRBJ1-5; CDR3: CASSIPGGHQPQHF
V: TRBV7-2; J: TRBJ1-6; CDR3: CASSLLGGPLHF
V: TRBV12-3/TRBV12-4; J: TRBJ2-1; CDR3: CASRLAGGDYNEQFF
V: TRBV12-5; J: TRBJ2-7; CDR3: CASGGRAYEQYF